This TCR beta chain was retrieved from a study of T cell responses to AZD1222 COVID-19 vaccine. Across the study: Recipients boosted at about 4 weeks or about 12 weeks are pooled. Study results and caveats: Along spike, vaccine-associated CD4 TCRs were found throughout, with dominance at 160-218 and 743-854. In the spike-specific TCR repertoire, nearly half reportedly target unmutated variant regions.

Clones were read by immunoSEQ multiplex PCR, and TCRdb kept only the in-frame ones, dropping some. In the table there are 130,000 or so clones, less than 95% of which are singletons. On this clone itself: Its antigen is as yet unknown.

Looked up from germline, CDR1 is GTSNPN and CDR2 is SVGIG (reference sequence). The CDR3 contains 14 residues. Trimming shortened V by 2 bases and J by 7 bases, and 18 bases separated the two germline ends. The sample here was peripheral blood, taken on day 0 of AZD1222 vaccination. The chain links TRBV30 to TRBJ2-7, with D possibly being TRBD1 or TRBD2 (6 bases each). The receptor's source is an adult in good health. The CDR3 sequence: CAWSSPGAFREQYF. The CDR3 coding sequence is TGTGCCTGGAGTTCACCGGGGGCCTTTCGGGAGCAGTACTTC.